This T cell receptor beta chain derives from a study of neurological immune-mediated disorders. With 10-nucleotide random UMIs, 5'RACE was used to make the cDNA. TCRdb reprocessed the 5' RACE reads via MiXCR and lists one record per CDR3 protein. The data hold 45,000 to 55,000 distinct CDR3 sequences, with 5.8% observed a single time. The cell input for sorted libraries was more than 750,000, and those cells were CD4+ or CD8+ T cells. This clonotype was recorded many times. No antigen is known for it. Germline CDR1 reads DFQATT; CDR2 reads SNEGSKA (reference sequence). This CDR3 comprises 13 residues. V lost 6 bases to trimming and J lost 4 bases, with 15 bases between them. Notes on the study in general: Association with the multiple sclerosis repertoire cluster was not found for any clinical or MRI feature.

The clonotype comes from a woman younger than 30 with multiple sclerosis. The chain carries TRBV20-1 and TRBJ1-2; the D gene is possibly TRBD1 (6 bases). The sequenced sample was CD4+ T cells from blood. The CDR3 region has the DNA TGCAGTGCCAACGTGGGACACGGCTATGGCTACACCTTC. Its translation is CSANVGHGYGYTF.